This T cell receptor (beta chain) derives from a study of cytomegalovirus exposure and HLA in healthy donors. Study-level points and caveats: Most observed TCR sequences were rare, whereas some public TCRs were detected in many donors.

Both 60 Vbeta primers and 13 Jbeta primers went into the PCR. Clones were sequenced by immunoSEQ multiplex PCR, and TCRdb holds only the in-frame ones, with some missing. The repertoire has 55,000 to 85,000 clones, around 64% of them found once; the top ten carry around 3.1%. Only a few counts were recorded for this clone. What it binds is not known. J gave up 9 bases and V 4 bases, and 13 bases lay outside the gene matches. The CDR3 totals 17 residues. The germline V gene encodes CDR1 SGHDT and CDR2 YYEEEE. The TCR comes from a woman in her forties or fifties in good health and CMV-seronegative. V usage is TRBV5-6 and J usage is TRBJ2-1; TRBD2 matches 13 bases. Specimen: PBMCs. The CDR3 region has the DNA TGTGCCAGCAGCGAGGGACTAGCGGGAATCGTTTTCGGTGAGCAGTTCTTC. It translates to CASSEGLAGIVFGEQFF. The whole variable domain, remainder taken from reference TRBV5-6 and TRBJ2-1, is DAGVTQSPTHLIKTRGQQVTLRCSPKSGHDTVSWYQQALGQGPQFIFQYYEEEERQRGNFPDRFSGHQFPNYSSELNVNALLLGDSALYLCASSEGLAGIVFGEQFFGPGTRLTVL.